This T cell receptor beta chain was recovered during a study of T cell clones after liver transplantation. Study at large: TCRbeta sequencing after a pre-transplant mixed lymphocyte reaction identified graft-donor-reactive clones, later tracked in post-transplant blood. Until 12-24 months post-transplant, subjects got standard immunosuppression and no induction. Graft-donor-reactive sequences were compared with third-party-reactive TCRbeta sequences from pre-transplant mixed lymphocyte reactions.

Study-level findings and limits: In two subjects, few donor cells limited the measurable donor-reactive repertoire.

Comment on this clone: Its antigen is not known.

V lost 2 bases, J lost 11 bases, and 12 bases lay in between. Germline CDR1 SGHNT, CDR2 YENEEA. CDR3 length equals 12 residues. Clones were read by immunoSEQ multiplex PCR, and TCRdb kept only the in-frame ones, dropping some. Among tens of thousands of clones, over 60% were seen once, and the ten largest hold roughly a tenth. Sequencing was performed on CD4+ T cells from blood, taken at the 22-month timepoint. The receptor was isolated from a human patient who received a liver transplant. The graft donor may be the source of some T cells. The chain joins TRBV11-3 to TRBJ1-1; tentatively, D is TRBD1 (5 bases). CDR3 nucleotides: TGTGCCAGCAGCTTACAAGGGGCTCGGGCTTTCTTT. Translated: CASSLQGARAFF. Looking up the rest from reference TRBV11-3 and TRBJ1-1 gives the full variable domain: EAGVVQSPRYKIIEKKQPVAFWCNPISGHNTLYWYLQNLGQGPELLIRYENEEAVDDSQLPKDRFSAERLKGVDSTLKIQPAELGDSAVYLCASSLQGARAFFGQGTRLTVV.